This TCR beta chain came from a study of blood T cell repertoires in COVID-19. Study overall: The United States, Italy and Spain were the sources of the acute and convalescent COVID-19 samples. In each case, the material was cDNA or gDNA derived from T cells, B-cell-depleted T cells, or PBMCs.

Trimming stripped 4 bases from V and 0 bases from J, with 10 bases between. CDR3 length equals 13 residues. Germline CDR1 and CDR2: SQVTM and ANQGSEA. Original handling: Amplification from reference gene primers served as the basis for estimated nucleated cell counts. Sequenced by immunoSEQ multiplex PCR; TCRdb stores in-frame clones only, minus some. V and J calls and clone size are copied from that table; D and trimming were computed from the DNA. The data show 70,000 to 90,000 clones, with around four fifths seen just once and roughly 18% held by the top ten. Material for sequencing was peripheral blood. The chain has TRBV29-1 and TRBJ2-7; D gene unclear. This TCR came from an elderly woman with acute or convalescent COVID-19. The CDR3 sequence: CSVALIYSYEQYF. The DNA of the CDR3 is TGCAGCGTTGCTCTAATTTACTCCTACGAGCAGTACTTC.